This T cell receptor beta chain was sequenced in a study of CD8+ T cells in alopecia areata. Sequencing relied on a cDNA template that was reverse transcribed from extracted RNA. Here immunoSEQ multiplex PCR was the method, and the copy in TCRdb shows in-frame clones only, minus some. Of about 140,000 clones in the sample, 55% were seen once. Germline CDR1 reads SGDLS; CDR2 reads YYNGEE. There are 11 residues in the CDR3. Trimming removed 4 bases at V and 5 bases at J, with 6 bases between. The sequence derives from a human donor in good health. What was sequenced was CD4+ T cells sorted from blood. The rearrangement links TRBV9 to TRBJ2-5; D gene unclear. CDR3 sequence (DNA): TGTGCCAGCAGCCCTGGTGAGACCCAGTACTTC. It is translated as CASSPGETQYF.